The source of this TCR beta chain is a study of response to subunit inactivated influenza vaccine listed by TCRdb under 2018. Describing the broader study: Deep quantitative T cell receptor repertoire profiling was used in the study to track responses to a trivalent subunit inactivated influenza vaccine.

Inclusive of the bounding cysteine and phenylalanine, the CDR3 is 16 residues long. The CDR3 DNA has 48 bases and is translated from base 1. Trimming removed 5 bases from V and 3 bases from J; the gene matches leave 11 bases unexplained. Paper-wide results and their limitations: The authors proposed that each seasonal influenza vaccination may bring in only a limited number of new T cells.

At least ten counts were recorded for this clonotype. Its recognized antigen is unknown. The record has no base qualities; no much larger clone is one base away. Libraries were built with RT-PCR. TCRdb records Illumina HiSeq 2500 as the sequencer. Using fastp at Q25 and MiXCR, TCRdb reprocessed the public reads and kept productive beta chains. Rows matching on CDR3 protein sequence are summarized as one entry with the most common DNA and genes. Within this sample are about 500,000 distinct CDR3 sequences, with 16% of them counted one time only. The top ten hold less than 4% of the sample. The clonotype was recovered from a man between 50 and 75 years old who received an inactivated influenza vaccine. Donor details come from another sample of the same person, matched by shared clones. The chain joins TRBV12-3 or TRBV12-4 to TRBJ1-2, with 8 bases aligning to TRBD1. Sequencing used CD4+ T cells sorted from PBMCs, obtained less than 30 months after vaccination. The CDR3 in this case is CASSPANRGSHYGYTF. The bases are TGTGCCAGCAGTCCCGCGAACAGGGGGAGTCACTATGGCTACACCTTC.